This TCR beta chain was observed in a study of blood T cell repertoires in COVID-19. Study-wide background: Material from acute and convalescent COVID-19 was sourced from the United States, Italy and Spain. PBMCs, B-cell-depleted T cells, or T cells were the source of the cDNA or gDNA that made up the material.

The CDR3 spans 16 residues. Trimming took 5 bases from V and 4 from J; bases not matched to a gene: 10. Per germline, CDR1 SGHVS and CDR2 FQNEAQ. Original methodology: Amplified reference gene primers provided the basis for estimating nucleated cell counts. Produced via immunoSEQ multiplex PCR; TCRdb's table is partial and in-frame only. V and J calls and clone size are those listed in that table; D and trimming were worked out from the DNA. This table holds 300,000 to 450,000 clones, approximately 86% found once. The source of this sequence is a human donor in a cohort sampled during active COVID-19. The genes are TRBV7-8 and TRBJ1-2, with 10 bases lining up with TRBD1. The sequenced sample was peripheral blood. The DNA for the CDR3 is TGTGCCAGCAGCACGTCCGGGACAGGGGTCGCCTATGGCTACACCTTC. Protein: CASSTSGTGVAYGYTF.